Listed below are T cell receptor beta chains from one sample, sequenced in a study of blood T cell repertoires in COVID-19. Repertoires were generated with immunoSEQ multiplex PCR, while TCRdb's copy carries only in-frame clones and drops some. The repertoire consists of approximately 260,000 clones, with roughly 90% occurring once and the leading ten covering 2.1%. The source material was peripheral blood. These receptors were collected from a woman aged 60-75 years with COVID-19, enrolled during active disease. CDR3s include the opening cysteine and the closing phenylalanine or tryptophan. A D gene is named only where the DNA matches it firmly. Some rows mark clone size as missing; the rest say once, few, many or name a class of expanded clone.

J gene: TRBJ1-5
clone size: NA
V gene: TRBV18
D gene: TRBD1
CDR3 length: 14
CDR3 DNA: TGTGCCAGCTCACCGGGACAGTCCGATCAGCCCCAGCATTTT
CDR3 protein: CASSPGQSDQPQHF

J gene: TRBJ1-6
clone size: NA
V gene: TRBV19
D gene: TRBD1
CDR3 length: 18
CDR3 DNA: TGTGCCAGTAGCCGGGACAGGGGGCGAGGTGCCTATAATTCACCCCTCCACTTT
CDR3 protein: CASSRDRGRGAYNSPLHF

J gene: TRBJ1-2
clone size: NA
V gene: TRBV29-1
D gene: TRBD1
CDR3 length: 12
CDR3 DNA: TGCAGCGTTGGGGACAGGGGCTGGGGCTACACCTTC
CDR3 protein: CSVGDRGWGYTF

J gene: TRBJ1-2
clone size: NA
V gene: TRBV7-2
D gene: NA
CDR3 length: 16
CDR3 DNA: TGTGCCAGCAGCTTAAGTGGTCAGGCCACGAACTATGGCTACACCTTC
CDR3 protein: CASSLSGQATNYGYTF

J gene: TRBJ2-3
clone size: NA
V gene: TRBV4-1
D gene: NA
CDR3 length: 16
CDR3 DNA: TGCGCCAGCAGCCAAAGGGGTCTTACCCAGACAGATACGCAGTATTTT
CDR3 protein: CASSQRGLTQTDTQYF

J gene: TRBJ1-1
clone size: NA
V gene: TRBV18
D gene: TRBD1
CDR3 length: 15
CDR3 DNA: TGTGCCAGCTCACCAAGGACAGGGAGGAACACTGAAGCTTTCTTT
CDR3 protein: CASSPRTGRNTEAFF

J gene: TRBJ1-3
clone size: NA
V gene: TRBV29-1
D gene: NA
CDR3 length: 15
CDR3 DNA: TGCAGCGTTGAGCGAGACGGCGGCTCTGGAAACACCATATATTTT
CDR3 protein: CSVERDGGSGNTIYF

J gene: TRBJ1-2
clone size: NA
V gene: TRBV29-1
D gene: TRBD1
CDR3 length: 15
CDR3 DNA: TGCAGCGTTTCGGAGTCGGACAGGTCTGCCTATGGCTACACCTTC
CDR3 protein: CSVSESDRSAYGYTF

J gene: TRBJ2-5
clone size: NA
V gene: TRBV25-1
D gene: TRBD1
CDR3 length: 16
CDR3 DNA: TGTGCCAGCGGATGGATGACAGGGCGGCACCAAGAGACCCAGTACTTC
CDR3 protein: CASGWMTGRHQETQYF

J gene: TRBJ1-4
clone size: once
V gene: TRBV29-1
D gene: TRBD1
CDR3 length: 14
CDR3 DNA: TGCAGCGTCGGGGGACAGGGGGCAAATGAAAAACTGTTTTTT
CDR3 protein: CSVGGQGANEKLFF

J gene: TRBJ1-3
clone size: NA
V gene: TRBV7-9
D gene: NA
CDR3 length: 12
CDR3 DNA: TGTGCCAGCAGTAACTCCCGAAACACCATATATTTT
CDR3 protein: CASSNSRNTIYF

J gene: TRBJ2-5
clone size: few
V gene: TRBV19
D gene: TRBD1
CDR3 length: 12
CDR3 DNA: TGTGCCAGTAGTCCAGGGGGAGAGACCCAGTACTTC
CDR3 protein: CASSPGGETQYF

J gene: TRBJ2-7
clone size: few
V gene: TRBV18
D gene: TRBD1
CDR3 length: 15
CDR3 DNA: TGTGCCAGCTCACCCAGGACAGGAGAGGCCTACGAGCAGTACTTC
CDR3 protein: CASSPRTGEAYEQYF

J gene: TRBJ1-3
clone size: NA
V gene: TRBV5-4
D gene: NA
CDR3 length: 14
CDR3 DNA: TGTGCCAGCAGCTTAAGGGGTTTCGGAAACACCATATATTTT
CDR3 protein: CASSLRGFGNTIYF

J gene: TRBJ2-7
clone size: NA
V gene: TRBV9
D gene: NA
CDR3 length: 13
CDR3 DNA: TGTGCCAGCAGCCAAGACGGGGGATACGAGCAGTACTTC
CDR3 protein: CASSQDGGYEQYF

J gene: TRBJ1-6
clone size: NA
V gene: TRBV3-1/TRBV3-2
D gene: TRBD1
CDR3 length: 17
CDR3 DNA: TGTGCCAGCAGTTTTGGACAGGGGGGTACCTATAATTCACCCCTCCACTTT
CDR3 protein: CASSFGQGGTYNSPLHF

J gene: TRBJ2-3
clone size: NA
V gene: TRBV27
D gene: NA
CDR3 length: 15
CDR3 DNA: TGTGCCAGCAGTTTGTTCAGGACAGTGACAGATACGCAGTATTTT
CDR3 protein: CASSLFRTVTDTQYF

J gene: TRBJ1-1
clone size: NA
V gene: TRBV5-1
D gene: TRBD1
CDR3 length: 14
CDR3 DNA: TGCGCCAGCAGCCCGGGACAGGGTCGGACTGAAGCTTTCTTT
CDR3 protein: CASSPGQGRTEAFF

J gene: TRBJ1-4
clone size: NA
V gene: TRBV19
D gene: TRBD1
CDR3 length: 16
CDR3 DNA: TGTGCCAGTAGTTACCTCCCACAGGGGACTAATGAAAAACTGTTTTTT
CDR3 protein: CASSYLPQGTNEKLFF

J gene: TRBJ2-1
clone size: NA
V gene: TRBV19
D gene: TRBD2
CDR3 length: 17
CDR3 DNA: TGTGCCAGTAGTATTTTCGAAGGAGCGGGGGGTGCCCATGAGCAGTTCTTC
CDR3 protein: CASSIFEGAGGAHEQFF

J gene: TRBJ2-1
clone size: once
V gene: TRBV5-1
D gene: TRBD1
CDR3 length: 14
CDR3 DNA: TGCGCCAGCAGCCCCTGGACAGGGGACAATGAGCAGTTCTTC
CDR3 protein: CASSPWTGDNEQFF

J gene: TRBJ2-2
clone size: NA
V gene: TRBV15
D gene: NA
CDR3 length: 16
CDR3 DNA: TGTGCCACCAGCAAGGGGGCGGGGAAAAACACCGGGGAGCTGTTTTTT
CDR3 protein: CATSKGAGKNTGELFF

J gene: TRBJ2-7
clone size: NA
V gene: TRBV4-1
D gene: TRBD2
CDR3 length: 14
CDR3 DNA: TGCGCCAGCAGCCAATGGACTAGCGGATACGAGCAGTACTTC
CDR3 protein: CASSQWTSGYEQYF

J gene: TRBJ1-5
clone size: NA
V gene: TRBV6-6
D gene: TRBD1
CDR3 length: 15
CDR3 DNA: TGTGCCAGCAGACACGAAGGACAGGGGATTCAGCCCCAGCATTTT
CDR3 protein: CASRHEGQGIQPQHF

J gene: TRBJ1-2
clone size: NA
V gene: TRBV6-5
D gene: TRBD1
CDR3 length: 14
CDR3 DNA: TGTGCCAGCAGTTCGGACAGGGTCTACAATGGCTACACCTTC
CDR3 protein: CASSSDRVYNGYTF

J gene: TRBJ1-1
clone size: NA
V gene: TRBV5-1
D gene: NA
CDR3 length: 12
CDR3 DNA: TGCGCCAGCAGCTTGGGACAGAGTGAAGCTTTCTTT
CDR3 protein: CASSLGQSEAFF

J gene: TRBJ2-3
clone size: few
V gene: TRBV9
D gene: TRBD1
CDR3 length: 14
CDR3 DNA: TGTGCCAGCAGCGTAGACGAGGGGGCCTCTGCGCAGTATTTT
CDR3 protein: CASSVDEGASAQYF

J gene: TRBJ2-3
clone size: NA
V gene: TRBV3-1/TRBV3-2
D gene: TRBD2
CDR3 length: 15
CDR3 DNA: TGTGCCAGCAGCGGGACTAGCGGAGGTAGAGATACGCAGTATTTT
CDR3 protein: CASSGTSGGRDTQYF

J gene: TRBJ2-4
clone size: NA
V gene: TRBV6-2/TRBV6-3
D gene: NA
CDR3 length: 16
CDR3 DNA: TGTGCCAGCAGTTTCGTCGGGAATCCTAGAAAAAACATTCAGTACTTC
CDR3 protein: CASSFVGNPRKNIQYF

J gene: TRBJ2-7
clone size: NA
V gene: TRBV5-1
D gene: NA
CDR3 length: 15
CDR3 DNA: TGCGCCAGCAGCTTGGCGGGAAACCTCCCCTACGAGCAGTACTTC
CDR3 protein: CASSLAGNLPYEQYF

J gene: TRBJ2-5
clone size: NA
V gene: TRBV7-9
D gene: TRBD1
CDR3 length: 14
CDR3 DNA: TGTGCCAGCAGCTCAGACAGGGGGCTGGAGACCCAGTACTTC
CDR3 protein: CASSSDRGLETQYF

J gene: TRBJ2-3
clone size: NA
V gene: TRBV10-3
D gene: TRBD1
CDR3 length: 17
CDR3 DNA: TGTGCCATCAGTGAGTTATTGGGGACAGGGTCCCCAGATACGCAGTATTTT
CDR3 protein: CAISELLGTGSPDTQYF

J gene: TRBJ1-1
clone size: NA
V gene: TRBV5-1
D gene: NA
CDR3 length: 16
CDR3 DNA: TGCGCCAGCAGCTTTCGTGCCGGGGAGTTCGACACTGAAGCTTTCTTT
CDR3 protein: CASSFRAGEFDTEAFF

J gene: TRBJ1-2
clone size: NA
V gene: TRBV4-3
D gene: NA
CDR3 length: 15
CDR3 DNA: TGCGCCAGCAGCCAAGGGTACGGGAGATACTATGGCTACACCTTC
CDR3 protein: CASSQGYGRYYGYTF

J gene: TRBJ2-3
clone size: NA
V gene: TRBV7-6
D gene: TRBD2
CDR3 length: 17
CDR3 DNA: TGTGCCAGCAGCTTAATAGGCGGCGGGGGGCTAGTGGATACGCAGTATTTT
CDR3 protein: CASSLIGGGGLVDTQYF

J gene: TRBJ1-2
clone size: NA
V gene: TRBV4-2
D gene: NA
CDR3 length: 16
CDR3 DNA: TGTGCCAGCAGCCAAGAGGGCGGGGGGCCGGACTATGGCTACACCTTC
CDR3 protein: CASSQEGGGPDYGYTF

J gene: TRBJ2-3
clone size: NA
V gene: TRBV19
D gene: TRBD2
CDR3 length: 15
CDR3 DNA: TGTGCCAGTAGTGCCGGCGGGGGGCCGGGAGATACGCAGTATTTT
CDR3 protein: CASSAGGGPGDTQYF

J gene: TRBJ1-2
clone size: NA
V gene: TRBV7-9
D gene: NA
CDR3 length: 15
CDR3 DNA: TGTGCCAGCAGCGTACTCGGGAGCCCTGTCCTAGGCTACACCTTC
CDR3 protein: CASSVLGSPVLGYTF

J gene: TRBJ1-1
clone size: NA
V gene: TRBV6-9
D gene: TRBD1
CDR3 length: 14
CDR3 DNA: TGTGCCAGCAGGACAGGGAGAGTGAACACTGAAGCTTTCTTT
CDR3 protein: CASRTGRVNTEAFF

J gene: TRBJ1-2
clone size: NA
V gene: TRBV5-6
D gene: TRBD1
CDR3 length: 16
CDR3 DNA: TGTGCCAGCAGCTTGTCCGGGACAGGGAAATACGGTGGCTACACCTTC
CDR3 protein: CASSLSGTGKYGGYTF

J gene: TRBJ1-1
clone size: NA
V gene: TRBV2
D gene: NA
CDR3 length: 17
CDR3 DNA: TGTGCCAGCAGCGCGGGGGGCACATATCAGGATTTGACTGAAGCTTTCTTT
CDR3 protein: CASSAGGTYQDLTEAFF

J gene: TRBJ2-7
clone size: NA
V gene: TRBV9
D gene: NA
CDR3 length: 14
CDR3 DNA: TGTGCCAGCAGCAACCGGGACATTAGCTACGAGCAGTACTTC
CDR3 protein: CASSNRDISYEQYF

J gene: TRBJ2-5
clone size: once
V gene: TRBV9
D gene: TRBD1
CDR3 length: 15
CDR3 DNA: TGTGCCAGCAGCCTCGAACAGGGGGGCCGAGAGACCCAGTACTTC
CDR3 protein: CASSLEQGGRETQYF

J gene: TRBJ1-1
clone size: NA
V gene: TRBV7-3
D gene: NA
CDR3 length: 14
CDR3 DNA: TGTGCCAGCAGCAACGCGGGGGCCAATACTGAAGCTTTCTTT
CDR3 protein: CASSNAGANTEAFF

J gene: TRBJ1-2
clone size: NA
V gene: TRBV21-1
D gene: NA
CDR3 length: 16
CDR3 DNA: TGTGCCAGCCCTTGGGACAGGGGAAAATTTAACTATGGCTACACCTTC
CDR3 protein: CASPWDRGKFNYGYTF

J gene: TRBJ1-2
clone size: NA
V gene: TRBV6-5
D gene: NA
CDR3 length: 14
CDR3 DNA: TGTGCCAGCAGTCAGATCCGATCTAACTATGGCTACACCTTC
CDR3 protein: CASSQIRSNYGYTF

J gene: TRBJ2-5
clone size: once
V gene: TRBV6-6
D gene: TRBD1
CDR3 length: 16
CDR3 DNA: TGTGCCAGCAGTTTCGACAGGGGGGCATCTCGAGAGACCCAGTACTTC
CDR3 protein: CASSFDRGASRETQYF

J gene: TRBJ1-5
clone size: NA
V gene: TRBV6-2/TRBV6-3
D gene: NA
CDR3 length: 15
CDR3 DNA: TGTGCCAGCAGCCCCCCGGGAGGTAACAATCAGCCCCAGCATTTT
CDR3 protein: CASSPPGGNNQPQHF